Listed here are 26 T cell receptor beta chains from one sample, sequenced in a study of T cell responses to AZD1222 COVID-19 vaccine. The data were produced by immunoSEQ multiplex PCR, yet TCRdb's version contains in-frame clones alone and is incomplete. This sample has around 67,000 clones, with 80% to 85% found just once. The material was peripheral blood, obtained on day 0 of AZD1222 vaccination. The receptors stem from an adult in good health.

This sequence joins TRBV5-1 and TRBJ2-7, with 14 bases identical to TRBD2. J gave up 4 bases and V 4 bases, and 10 bases lay outside the gene matches. The CDR3 totals 17 residues. In germline, CDR1 is SGHRS, CDR2 YFSETQ. The CDR3 loop is CASSKPRGLAGDYEQYF. DNA of the CDR3: TGCGCCAGCAGCAAACCCCGGGGACTAGCGGGGGATTACGAGCAGTACTTC.

The CDR3 coding sequence is TGTGCCAGTAATCCCCTCCGGGACACCAAAACCGGGGAGCTGTTTTTT. Amino acid sequence: CASNPLRDTKTGELFF. The genes are TRBV19 and TRBJ2-2; D is perhaps TRBD1 (6 bases). The germline V gene encodes CDR1 LNHDA and CDR2 SQIVND (reference sequence). The CDR3 is 16 amino acids. Trimming left V 7 bases short and J 5 bases short, with 20 bases between.

The CDR3 DNA reads as TGTGCCAGCACCTGGACAGGGCCGAACTATGGCTACACCTTC. This codes for CASTWTGPNYGYTF. The chain carries TRBV7-9 and TRBJ1-2, with TRBD1 matching over 8 bases. Germline values: CDR1 SEHNR, CDR2 FQNEAQ (reference sequence). There are 14 residues in the CDR3. V shed 7 bases, J shed 2 bases, and the junction held 6 bases outside the gene matches.

The rearrangement links TRBV15 to TRBJ2-7, with 11 bases matching TRBD2. CDR1 and CDR2 (germline): LNHNV, YYDKDF (reference sequence). This CDR3 region has 15 residues. V lost 3 bases to trimming and J lost 3 bases; unmatched junction nucleotides: 4. CDR3 in amino acids: CATSRRLAGNYEQYF. In DNA form, the CDR3 reads TGTGCCACCAGCAGGAGACTAGCGGGGAACTACGAGCAGTACTTC.

This chain joins TRBV4-2 and TRBJ2-3; 7 bases match TRBD2. The V segment lost 0 bases and the J segment 4 bases; nucleotides outside the gene matches: 10. Germline CDR1 LGHNA, CDR2 YNFKEQ. The CDR3 sequence is 17 residues long. The CDR3 DNA is TGTGCCAGCAGCCAAGAGGAGCGGGGCCGCCCGGCAGATACGCAGTATTTT. Translating gives CASSQEERGRPADTQYF.

This clone was picked up one time. Other DNA sequences in this specimen translate into the identical CDR3. This rearrangement joins TRBV5-1 to TRBJ1-1; no reliable D call. The CDR3 spans 13 residues. CDR1 is SGHRS and CDR2 is YFSETQ in the germline V gene. V was trimmed by 5 bases and J by 1 base, leaving 9 bases between them. CDR3 nucleotides: TGCGCCAGCAGACCTGACCCGAACACTGAAGCTTTCTTT. Its protein is CASRPDPNTEAFF.

The V gene is TRBV29-1, the J gene TRBJ2-5, with D possibly TRBD1 on 6 matching bases. The ends were cut back, 7 bases at V and 2 bases at J, with 11 bases in the middle. CDR3 length equals 12 residues. Germline CDR1 is SQVTM and CDR2 is ANQGSEA. The CDR3 reads CSASRGQETQYF. The DNA for the CDR3 is TGCAGCGCCAGCAGGGGTCAAGAGACCCAGTACTTC.

The genes are TRBV27 and TRBJ1-5; D gene ambiguous. This CDR3 comprises 13 residues. The germline V and J ends were trimmed by 2 bases and 6 bases, with 8 bases remaining between them. Germline values: CDR1 MNHEY, CDR2 SMNVEV (reference sequence). CDR3 coding DNA: TGTGCCAGCAGTTTAAATCTGGCTCAGCCCCAGCATTTT. Protein sequence: CASSLNLAQPQHF.

The chain is built from TRBV6-5 and TRBJ2-2; no definite D call. Trimming pared 8 bases from V and 6 bases from J, leaving 4 bases between. The germline V gene encodes CDR1 MNHEY and CDR2 SVGAGI. CDR3 length equals 10 residues. Here the CDR3 DNA reads TGTGCCAGCGGTTCCGGGGAGCTGTTTTTT. Translating it yields CASGSGELFF.

The chain joins TRBV6-2 or TRBV6-3 to TRBJ1-5; 7 bases align to TRBD1. This CDR3 contains 16 residues. The J segment lost 2 bases and the V segment lost 6 bases, leaving 10 bases of the junction unmatched. The germline gives CDR1 MNHEY, CDR2 SVGEGT. The CDR3 nucleotides read TGTGCCAGCAGCACGCAGAGCCAGGGGGGCAATCAGCCCCAGCATTTT. The encoded protein is CASSTQSQGGNQPQHF.

The gene calls are TRBV7-2 and TRBJ2-1, with 15 bases that match TRBD2. Losses at the gene ends were 2 bases for V and 4 bases for J; bases not matched to a gene: 6. Germline assignment: CDR1 SGHTA and CDR2 FQGNSA. The CDR3 runs to 18 residues. The CDR3 bases are TGTGCCAGCAGCTTAAAAACCGGGACTAGCGGGGGGTACAATGAGCAGTTCTTC. Encoded protein: CASSLKTGTSGGYNEQFF.

The chain employs TRBV15 and TRBJ1-1; D is ambiguous. V dropped 5 bases and J dropped 0 bases, with 13 bases sitting between them. The CDR3 consists of 15 residues. Germline CDR1 LNHNV, CDR2 YYDKDF (reference sequence). The CDR3 protein is CATSEDGLMNTEAFF. CDR3 nucleotide sequence: TGTGCCACCAGCGAGGACGGACTCATGAACACTGAAGCTTTCTTT.

V and J are TRBV7-6 and TRBJ2-7; 9 positions agree with TRBD2. After removal of 1 base from V and 4 bases from J, the junction contained 5 bases not matched to a gene. CDR3 length equals 15 residues. CDR1 is SGHVS and CDR2 is FNYEAQ in the germline V gene. The CDR3 is CASSLDAGGPYEQYF. The CDR3 bases are TGTGCCAGCAGCTTAGACGCGGGGGGGCCGTACGAGCAGTACTTC.

The J gene is TRBJ2-3, the V gene TRBV5-1; D uncertain. V lost 4 bases and J lost 5, with 5 bases in between. The V gene's germline CDR1 is SGHRS and CDR2 YFSETQ. This CDR3 region has 11 residues. CDR3 residues: CASSLKDTQYF. CDR3 in DNA: TGCGCCAGCAGCCTTAAAGATACGCAGTATTTT.

This sequence joins TRBV29-1 and TRBJ1-1; no firm D call. The V gene's germline CDR1 is SQVTM and CDR2 ANQGSEA. This CDR3 comprises 12 residues. V shed 7 bases and J shed 3 bases, with 12 bases lying between them. The CDR3 sequence is CSGTGSYTEAFF. The CDR3 bases are TGCAGCGGCACCGGGTCTTACACTGAAGCTTTCTTT.

The chain recombines TRBV4-2 with TRBJ2-2; no reliable D call. Trimming pared 4 bases from V and 6 bases from J, leaving 9 bases between. The germline V gene has CDR1 LGHNA and CDR2 YNFKEQ. The CDR3 sequence is 13 residues long. The DNA for the CDR3 is TGTGCCAGCAGCCCAAGATCGGCCGGGGAGCTGTTTTTT. This gives the protein CASSPRSAGELFF.

Remarks on this clone: The sample holds other DNA sequences that translate to the same CDR3. The V gene is TRBV5-6, the J gene TRBJ1-1; D gene ambiguous. Germline V gives CDR1 SGHDT, CDR2 YYEEEE. Trimming removed 2 bases from V and 3 bases from J, with 2 bases in between. The CDR3 has 11 amino acids. The CDR3 DNA reads TGTGCCAGCAGCTTCTACACTGAAGCTTTCTTT. Protein: CASSFYTEAFF.

Details on this clone: One end of the junction does not line up with germline, which may come from a read error. The chain joins TRBV6-5 to TRBJ1-1; weak D call: TRBD1 (5 bases). There are 15 residues in the CDR3. Germline CDR1 MNHEY, CDR2 SVGAGI. The CDR3 DNA sequence: TGTGCCAGCACCCCTATCGGGGGGGTGAAAACTGAAGCTTTCTTT. Amino acid sequence: CASTPIGGVKTEAFF.

J is TRBJ1-4 and V is TRBV5-1; weak D call: TRBD1 (5 bases). Germline V gene sequence: CDR1 SGHRS, CDR2 YFSETQ. Trimming left V 2 bases short and J 5 bases short, with 19 bases between. The CDR3 is 17 residues long. CDR3 protein: CASSLSRYGAGNEKLFF. In DNA form, the CDR3 reads TGCGCCAGCAGCTTATCGCGATATGGGGCCGGAAATGAAAAACTGTTTTTT.

CDR3 protein: CASSASTGFQETQYF. DNA of the CDR3: TGTGCCAGCAGCGCCTCGACTGGGTTCCAAGAGACCCAGTACTTC. The rearrangement links TRBV28 to TRBJ2-5; D remains ambiguous. V was shortened by 6 bases and J by 1 base, with 15 bases between the two germline ends. The germline V gene encodes CDR1 MDHEN and CDR2 SYDVKM. There are 15 residues in the CDR3.

The chain combines TRBV7-2 with TRBJ1-5; D ambiguous. Trimming removed 1 base at V and 5 bases at J, with 6 bases between. The CDR3 spans 13 residues. Germline V CDR1 and CDR2: SGHTA, FQGNSA. CDR3 amino acids: CASSLEWHQPQHF. The CDR3 bases are TGTGCCAGCAGCTTAGAATGGCATCAGCCCCAGCATTTT.

This sequence joins TRBV19 and TRBJ1-2; D perhaps matches TRBD1 (5 bases). Per germline, CDR1 LNHDA and CDR2 SQIVND (reference sequence). The ends were cut back, 4 bases at V and 0 bases at J, with 12 bases in the middle. CDR3 size: 15 residues. DNA for the CDR3: TGTGCCAGTAGTAATACCCTGGGGGCTAACTATGGCTACACCTTC. Its translation is CASSNTLGANYGYTF.

The V and J genes are TRBV7-2 and TRBJ1-2; maybe TRBD1 (6 bases). This CDR3 has 16 amino acids. From germline, CDR1 is SGHTA and CDR2 FQGNSA. Trimming shortened V by 2 bases and J by 6 bases, and 19 bases separated the two germline ends. CDR3 sequence reads: CASSLWSQGSPDGYTF. CDR3 nucleotides: TGTGCCAGCAGCTTATGGTCCCAGGGGAGTCCCGATGGCTACACCTTC.

CDR3 coding DNA: TGTGCCATCAGTGAAGAGACCACCAATCAGCCCCAGCATTTT. Amino acid sequence: CAISEETTNQPQHF. The J gene is TRBJ1-5, the V gene TRBV10-3; no firm D call. This CDR3 is built from 14 residues. Germline V lookup: CDR1 ENHRY, CDR2 SYGVKD. V lost 3 bases and J 3 bases, leaving 9 bases between the germline ends.

The chain employs TRBV6-5 and TRBJ1-2; possible D gene TRBD1, 6 bases. CDR3 length: 14 residues. Germline-derived CDR1 and CDR2 are MNHEY and SVGAGI. V was trimmed by 2 bases and J by 4 bases, leaving 11 bases between them. The CDR3 DNA follows: TGTGCCAGCAGTTACGGGGGGCCCGGCTATGGCTACACCTTC. It encodes CASSYGGPGYGYTF.

J is TRBJ2-7 and V is TRBV25-1; D is perhaps TRBD1 (6 bases). The germline V gene has CDR1 MGHDK and CDR2 SYGVNS. This CDR3 has 13 residues. Trimming shortened V by 3 bases and J by 2 bases, and 8 bases separated the two germline ends. CDR3: CASSDWGPYEQYF. The CDR3 DNA is TGTGCCAGCAGTGATTGGGGGCCCTACGAGCAGTACTTC.